Below, one T cell receptor beta chain is given with its context. This sample stems from a study of blood T cell repertoires in COVID-19. Study context: Sample material is recorded as cDNA or gDNA derived from T cells, B-cell-depleted T cells, or PBMCs.

Per the original methods: Estimates of nucleated cell counts were drawn from the amplification of reference gene primers. The data were produced by immunoSEQ multiplex PCR, yet TCRdb's version contains in-frame clones alone and is incomplete. The D gene and trimming were derived from the DNA, and the V and J assignments and clone size from that table. Of 85,000 to 120,000 clones detected, about four fifths appear once; the ten largest clones hold less than 10%. V was pared by 5 bases and J by 4 bases, with 12 bases of the junction left unmatched. This CDR3 has 16 residues. Germline-derived CDR1 and CDR2 are SEHNR and FQNEAQ (reference sequence).

The receptor comes from a middle-aged man with active or convalescent COVID-19. The chain combines TRBV7-9 with TRBJ1-1; 8 bases align to TRBD1. Specimen: peripheral blood. The CDR3 DNA reads TGTGCCAGCAGCACCGCAGGGGGCGCCGGCGGCACTGAAGCTTTCTTT. Its protein is CASSTAGGAGGTEAFF. Full variable domain (remainder filled in from reference TRBV7-9 and TRBJ1-1): DTGVSQNPRHKITKRGQNVTFRCDPISEHNRLYWYRQTLGQGPEFLTYFQNEAQLEKSRLLSDRFSAERPKGSFSTLEIQRTEQGDSAMYLCASSTAGGAGGTEAFFGQGTRLTVV.